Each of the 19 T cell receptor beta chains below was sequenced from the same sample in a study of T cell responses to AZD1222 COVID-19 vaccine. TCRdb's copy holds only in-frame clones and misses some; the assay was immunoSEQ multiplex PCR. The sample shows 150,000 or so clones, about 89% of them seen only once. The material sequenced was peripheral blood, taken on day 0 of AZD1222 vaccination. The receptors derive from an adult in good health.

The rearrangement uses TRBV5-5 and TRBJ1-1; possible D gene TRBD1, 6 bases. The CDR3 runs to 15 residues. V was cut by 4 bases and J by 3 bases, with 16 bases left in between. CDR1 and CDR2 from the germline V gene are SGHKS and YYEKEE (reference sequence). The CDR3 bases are TGTGCCAGCAGCGTATGGACAGTGAAGGACACTGAAGCTTTCTTT. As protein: CASSVWTVKDTEAFF.

The CDR3 here is CASSSRTGGNQPQHF. In DNA, the CDR3 is TGTGCCAGCAGCTCTAGGACAGGGGGCAATCAGCCCCAGCATTTT. This sequence joins TRBV7-2 and TRBJ1-5; 9 nucleotides match TRBD1. Germline assignment: CDR1 SGHTA and CDR2 FQGNSA. V lost 4 bases to trimming and J lost 2 bases; unmatched junction nucleotides: 3. The CDR3 is 15 amino acids.

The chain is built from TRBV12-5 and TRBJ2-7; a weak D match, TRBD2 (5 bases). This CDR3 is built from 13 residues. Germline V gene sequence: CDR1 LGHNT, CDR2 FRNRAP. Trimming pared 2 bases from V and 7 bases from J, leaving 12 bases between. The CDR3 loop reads CASGLQLDLEQYF. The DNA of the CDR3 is TGTGCTAGTGGTTTGCAACTAGATTTGGAGCAGTACTTC.

This CDR3 reads CASSSLMDSYNEQFF. CDR3 bases: TGTGCCAGCAGCTCCCTGATGGACTCCTACAATGAGCAGTTCTTC. V and J are TRBV13 and TRBJ2-1, with D uncertain. The CDR3 runs 15 residues. V was clipped by 4 bases and J by 0 bases, with 10 bases between them. Germline V gene data show CDR1 as PRHDT and CDR2 as FYEKMQ (reference sequence).

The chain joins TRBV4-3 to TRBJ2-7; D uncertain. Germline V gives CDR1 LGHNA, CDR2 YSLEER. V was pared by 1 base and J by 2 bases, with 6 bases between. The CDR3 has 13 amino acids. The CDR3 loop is CASSQGEAYEQYF. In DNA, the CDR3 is TGCGCCAGCAGCCAAGGAGAGGCCTACGAGCAGTACTTC.

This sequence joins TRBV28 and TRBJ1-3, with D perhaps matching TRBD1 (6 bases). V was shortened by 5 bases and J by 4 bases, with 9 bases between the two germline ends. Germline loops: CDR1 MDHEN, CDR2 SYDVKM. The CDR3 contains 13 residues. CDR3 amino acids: CASSAGVGNTIYF. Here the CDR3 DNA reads TGTGCCAGCAGTGCAGGGGTCGGAAACACCATATATTTT.

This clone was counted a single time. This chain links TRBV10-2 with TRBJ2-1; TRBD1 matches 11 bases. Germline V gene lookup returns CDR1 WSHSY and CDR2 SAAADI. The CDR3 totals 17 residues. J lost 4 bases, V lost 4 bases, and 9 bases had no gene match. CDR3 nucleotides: TGCGCCAGCAGTGGCGAAAGGACAGGGGGCAATTACAATGAGCAGTTCTTC. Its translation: CASSGERTGGNYNEQFF.

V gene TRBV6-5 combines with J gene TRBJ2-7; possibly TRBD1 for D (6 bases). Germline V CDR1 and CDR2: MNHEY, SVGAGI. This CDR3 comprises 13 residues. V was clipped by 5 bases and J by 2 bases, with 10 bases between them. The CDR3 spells CASSKQGTYEQYF. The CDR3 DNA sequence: TGTGCCAGCAGTAAACAGGGCACCTACGAGCAGTACTTC.

The CDR3 nucleotides read TGTGCCAGCAGCTACCACCCGGGAAGGGGAGGCACAGATACGCAGTATTTT. Translated: CASSYHPGRGGTDTQYF. The V call is TRBV5-4, the J call TRBJ2-3, with D perhaps assigned TRBD1 or TRBD2 (5 bases each). The germline V gene encodes CDR1 SGHNT and CDR2 YYREEE (reference sequence). There are 17 residues in the CDR3. Trimming stripped 3 bases from V and 1 base from J, with 18 bases between. Supplemented by reference TRBV5-4 and TRBJ2-3, the full variable domain reads ETGVTQSPTHLIKTRGQQVTLRCSSQSGHNTVSWYQQALGQGPQFIFQYYREEENGRGNFPPRFSGLQFPNYSSELNVNALELDDSALYLCASSYHPGRGGTDTQYFGPGTRLTVL.

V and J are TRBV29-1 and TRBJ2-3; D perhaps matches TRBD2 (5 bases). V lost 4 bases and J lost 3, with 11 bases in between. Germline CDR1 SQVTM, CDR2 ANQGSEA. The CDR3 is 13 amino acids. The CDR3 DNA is TGCAGCGTTGGGGGAGTCCGTACAGATACGCAGTATTTT. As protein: CSVGGVRTDTQYF.

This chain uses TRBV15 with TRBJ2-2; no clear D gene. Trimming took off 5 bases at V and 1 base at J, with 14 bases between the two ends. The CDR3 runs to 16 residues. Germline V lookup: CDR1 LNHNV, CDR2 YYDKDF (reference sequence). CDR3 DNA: TGTGCCACCAGCCTCAATAGGCTTTTGAACACCGGGGAGCTGTTTTTT. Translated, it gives CATSLNRLLNTGELFF.

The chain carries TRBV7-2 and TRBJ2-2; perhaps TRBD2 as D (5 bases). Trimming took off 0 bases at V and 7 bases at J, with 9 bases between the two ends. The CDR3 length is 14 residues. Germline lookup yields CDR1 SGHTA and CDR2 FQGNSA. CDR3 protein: CASSLAGIIGELFF. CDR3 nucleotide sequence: TGTGCCAGCAGCTTAGCCGGGATCATCGGGGAGCTGTTTTTT.

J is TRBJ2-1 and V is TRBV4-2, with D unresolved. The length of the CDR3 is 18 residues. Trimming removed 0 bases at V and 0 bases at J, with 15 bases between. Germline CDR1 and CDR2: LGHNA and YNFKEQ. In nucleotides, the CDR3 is TGTGCCAGCAGCCAAGATAGACTGAACATCTTCTCCTACAATGAGCAGTTCTTC. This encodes CASSQDRLNIFSYNEQFF.

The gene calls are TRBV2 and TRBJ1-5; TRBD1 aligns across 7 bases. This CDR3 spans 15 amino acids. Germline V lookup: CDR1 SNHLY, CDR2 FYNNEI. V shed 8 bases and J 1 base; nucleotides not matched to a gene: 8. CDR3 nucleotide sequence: TGTGCCAGCTCTGGGGACAGCGGAAGCAATCAGCCCCAGCATTTT. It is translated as CASSGDSGSNQPQHF.

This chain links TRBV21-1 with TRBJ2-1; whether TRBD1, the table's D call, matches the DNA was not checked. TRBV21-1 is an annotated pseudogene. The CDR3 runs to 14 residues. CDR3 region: CASSFRQVYNEQFF. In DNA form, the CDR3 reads TGTGCCAGCAGCTTCCGACAGGTATACAATGAGCAGTTCTTC.

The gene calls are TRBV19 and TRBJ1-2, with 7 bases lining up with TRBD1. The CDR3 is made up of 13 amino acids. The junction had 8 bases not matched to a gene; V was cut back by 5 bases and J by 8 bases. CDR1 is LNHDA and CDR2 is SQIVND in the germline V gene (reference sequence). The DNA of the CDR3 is TGTGCCAGTAGTCCCCGACAGGGACCAGGCTACACCTTC. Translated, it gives CASSPRQGPGYTF.

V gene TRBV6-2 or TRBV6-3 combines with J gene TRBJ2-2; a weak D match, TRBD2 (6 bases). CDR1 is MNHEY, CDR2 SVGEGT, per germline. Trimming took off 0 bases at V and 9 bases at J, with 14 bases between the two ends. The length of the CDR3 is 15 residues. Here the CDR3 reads CASSYSPTSSRELFF. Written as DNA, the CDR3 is TGTGCCAGCAGTTACTCCCCGACTAGTTCCAGGGAGCTGTTTTTT.

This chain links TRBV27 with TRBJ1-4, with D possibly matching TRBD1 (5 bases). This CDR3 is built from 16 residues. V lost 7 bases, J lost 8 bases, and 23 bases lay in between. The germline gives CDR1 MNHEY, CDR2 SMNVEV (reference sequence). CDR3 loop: CASKSLVGQGDEKLFF. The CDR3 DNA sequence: TGTGCCAGCAAGAGTCTTGTGGGGCAAGGTGACGAAAAACTGTTTTTT.

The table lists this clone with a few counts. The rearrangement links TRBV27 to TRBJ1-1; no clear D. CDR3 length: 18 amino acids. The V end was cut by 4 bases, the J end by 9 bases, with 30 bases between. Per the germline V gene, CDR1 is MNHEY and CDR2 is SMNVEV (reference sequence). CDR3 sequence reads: CASSSRVVHGSRHRKAFF. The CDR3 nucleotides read TGTGCCAGCAGTTCTCGCGTGGTCCACGGGTCCCGCCATCGGAAAGCTTTCTTT.